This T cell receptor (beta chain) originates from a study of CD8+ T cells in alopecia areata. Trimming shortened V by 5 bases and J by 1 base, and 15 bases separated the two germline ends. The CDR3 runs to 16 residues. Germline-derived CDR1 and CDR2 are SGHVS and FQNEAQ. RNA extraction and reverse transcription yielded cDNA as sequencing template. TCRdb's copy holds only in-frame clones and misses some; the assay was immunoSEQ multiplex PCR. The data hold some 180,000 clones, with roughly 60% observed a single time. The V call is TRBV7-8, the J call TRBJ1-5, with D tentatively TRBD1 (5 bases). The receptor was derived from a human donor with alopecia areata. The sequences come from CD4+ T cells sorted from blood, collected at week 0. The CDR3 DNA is TGTGCCAGCAGCCCAGAGGGGCGTTCGAGCAATCAGCCCCAGCATTTT. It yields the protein CASSPEGRSSNQPQHF.